This is a list of T cell receptor beta chains from one sample in a study of regulatory T cells in long-lasting Graves disease. In TCRdb, the multiplex PCR reads were re-called with MiXCR into one record per CDR3 protein. The sample contains 200,000 to 250,000 distinct CDR3 sequences, roughly 20% of which appear only once. The same sample was also used in a study of T cells in Graves' hyperthyroidism and ophthalmopathy.

Material: peripheral blood mononuclear cells (PBMCs), obtained at new diagnosis, from a patient treated with antithyroid drugs. The receptors derive from a woman between 25 and 40 years old with Graves disease. The CDR3 runs from the conserved cysteine through the conserved F or W. Each record gives: CDR3 protein, CDR3 DNA, J gene, V gene, D gene, clone size. A D gene is named only where the DNA matches it firmly. A clone size is listed for some rows: how often the clone was seen (once, few, many), or a class if it is expanded.

CDR3 protein: CASSSLPGQGTSGANVLTF
CDR3 DNA: TGTGCCAGCAGCTCTTTACCGGGACAGGGGACGTCTGGGGCCAACGTCCTGACTTTC
J gene: TRBJ2-6
V gene: TRBV11-2
D gene: TRBD1
clone size: -

CDR3 protein: CSVGRDSYEQYF
CDR3 DNA: TGCAGCGTTGGACGGGACTCCTACGAGCAGTACTTC
J gene: TRBJ2-7
V gene: TRBV29-1
D gene: -
clone size: many

CDR3 protein: CSVEVVDSPSRGEQYF
CDR3 DNA: TGCAGCGTTGAAGTAGTGGACTCCCCGTCTCGTGGGGAGCAGTACTTC
J gene: TRBJ2-7
V gene: TRBV29-1
D gene: -
clone size: few

CDR3 protein: CAWSPGGNSPLHF
CDR3 DNA: TGTGCCTGGAGCCCAGGCGGGAATTCACCCCTCCACTTT
J gene: TRBJ1-6
V gene: TRBV30
D gene: -
clone size: -

CDR3 protein: CSARRTSGLYEQYF
CDR3 DNA: TGCAGTGCTAGGCGGACTAGCGGCCTCTACGAGCAGTACTTC
J gene: TRBJ2-7
V gene: TRBV20-1
D gene: TRBD2
clone size: many

CDR3 protein: CASSPPGQSSYNEQFF
CDR3 DNA: TGTGCCAGCAGTCCACCAGGACAGTCCTCCTACAATGAGCAGTTCTTC
J gene: TRBJ2-1
V gene: TRBV28
D gene: -
clone size: many

CDR3 protein: CASSVGRGRGF
CDR3 DNA: TGTGCCAGCAGTGTCGGCAGGGGGAGAGGCTTC
J gene: TRBJ2-1
V gene: TRBV6-1
D gene: TRBD1
clone size: many

CDR3 protein: CATSRVSGLGAETQYF
CDR3 DNA: TGTGCCACCAGCAGAGTTAGCGGGCTGGGGGCAGAGACCCAGTACTTC
J gene: TRBJ2-5
V gene: TRBV15
D gene: -
clone size: many

CDR3 protein: CSVEADGGTIYF
CDR3 DNA: TGCAGCGTTGAGGCCGACGGGGGCACCATATATTTT
J gene: TRBJ1-3
V gene: TRBV29-1
D gene: -
clone size: many

CDR3 protein: CSARDRLAGTQETQYF
CDR3 DNA: TGCAGTGCTAGAGATCGACTAGCGGGGACCCAAGAGACCCAGTACTTC
J gene: TRBJ2-5
V gene: TRBV20-1
D gene: TRBD2
clone size: many

CDR3 protein: CASSPGLLSTDTQYF
CDR3 DNA: TGTGCCAGCAGCCCAGGCCTACTTAGCACAGATACGCAGTATTTT
J gene: TRBJ2-3
V gene: TRBV9
D gene: -
clone size: many

CDR3 protein: CASGGPQYQETQYF
CDR3 DNA: TGTGCCAGCGGGGGCCCCCAGTACCAAGAGACCCAGTACTTC
J gene: TRBJ2-5
V gene: TRBV28
D gene: -
clone size: -

CDR3 protein: CASSPSLSGSSTDTQYF
CDR3 DNA: TGTGCCAGCAGCCCTAGCCTCAGCGGATCGAGCACAGATACGCAGTATTTT
J gene: TRBJ2-3
V gene: TRBV11-2
D gene: -
clone size: many

CDR3 protein: CASSPGLAGVRARETQYF
CDR3 DNA: TGTGCCAGCAGCCCAGGACTAGCGGGAGTACGGGCCCGCGAGACCCAGTACTTC
J gene: TRBJ2-5
V gene: TRBV5-4
D gene: TRBD2
clone size: many

CDR3 protein: CASSNRVADTQYF
CDR3 DNA: TGTGCCAGCAGCAACAGGGTGGCCGATACGCAGTATTTT
J gene: TRBJ2-3
V gene: TRBV9
D gene: -
clone size: many

CDR3 protein: CSGGRSGVGEQFF
CDR3 DNA: TGCAGCGGAGGGAGATCAGGGGTTGGAGAGCAGTTCTTC
J gene: TRBJ2-1
V gene: TRBV29-1
D gene: -
clone size: many

CDR3 protein: CASSPGQGRTDTQYF
CDR3 DNA: TGCGCCAGCAGCCCGGGACAGGGACGCACAGATACGCAGTATTTT
J gene: TRBJ2-3
V gene: TRBV4-1
D gene: TRBD1
clone size: few

CDR3 protein: CASSLSGSSLYEQYF
CDR3 DNA: TGTGCCAGCAGCCTTAGCGGGAGTTCCCTCTACGAGCAGTACTTC
J gene: TRBJ2-7
V gene: TRBV11-2
D gene: TRBD2
clone size: -

CDR3 protein: CASSPYGTVTYGYTF
CDR3 DNA: TGTGCCAGCAGCCCCTACGGGACAGTGACCTATGGCTACACCTTC
J gene: TRBJ1-2
V gene: TRBV5-6
D gene: TRBD1
clone size: many

CDR3 protein: CASSVGGRLYGYTF
CDR3 DNA: TGTGCCAGCAGCGTAGGAGGACGGCTGTATGGCTACACCTTC
J gene: TRBJ1-2
V gene: TRBV11-2
D gene: -
clone size: many

CDR3 protein: CASSPHYTEAFF
CDR3 DNA: TGTGCCAGCAGTCCCCATTACACTGAAGCTTTCTTT
J gene: TRBJ1-1
V gene: TRBV12-3/TRBV12-4
D gene: -
clone size: many

CDR3 protein: CAIRGTGWDPEAFF
CDR3 DNA: TGTGCCATCAGGGGAACAGGGTGGGACCCTGAAGCTTTCTTT
J gene: TRBJ1-1
V gene: TRBV10-3
D gene: -
clone size: many

CDR3 protein: CSARVPGSYEQYF
CDR3 DNA: TGCAGTGCTAGGGTCCCTGGGTCCTACGAGCAGTACTTC
J gene: TRBJ2-7
V gene: TRBV20-1
D gene: -
clone size: many

CDR3 protein: CASSEHAYNEQFF
CDR3 DNA: TGTGCCAGTAGTGAGCATGCCTACAATGAGCAGTTCTTC
J gene: TRBJ2-1
V gene: TRBV19
D gene: -
clone size: -

CDR3 protein: CASSQGGISNQETQYF
CDR3 DNA: TGTGCCAGCAGCCAAGGCGGGATATCAAACCAAGAGACCCAGTACTTC
J gene: TRBJ2-5
V gene: TRBV3-1
D gene: -
clone size: many

CDR3 protein: CASSLVTGTEAFF
CDR3 DNA: TGTGCCAGCAGCTTAGTCACAGGCACTGAAGCTTTCTTT
J gene: TRBJ1-1
V gene: TRBV7-2
D gene: -
clone size: many

CDR3 protein: CASLQGNEQFF
CDR3 DNA: TGTGCCAGTCTACAGGGGAATGAGCAGTTCTTC
J gene: TRBJ2-1
V gene: TRBV28
D gene: TRBD1
clone size: once

CDR3 protein: CASGQEKAVNTEAFF
CDR3 DNA: TGCGCCAGCGGCCAAGAGAAGGCAGTGAACACTGAAGCTTTCTTT
J gene: TRBJ1-1
V gene: TRBV4-1
D gene: -
clone size: few

CDR3 protein: CASTGVNLRDEQFF
CDR3 DNA: TGTGCCAGCACGGGAGTTAACCTCAGGGATGAGCAGTTCTTC
J gene: TRBJ2-1
V gene: TRBV6-2/TRBV6-3
D gene: -
clone size: -

CDR3 protein: CSARRRTSDYNEQFF
CDR3 DNA: TGCAGTGCTAGACGTAGGACTAGCGATTACAATGAGCAGTTCTTC
J gene: TRBJ2-1
V gene: TRBV20-1
D gene: TRBD2
clone size: many

CDR3 protein: CASSAYRVATNEKLFF
CDR3 DNA: TGTGCCAGCAGCGCTTACAGAGTCGCAACTAATGAAAAACTGTTTTTT
J gene: TRBJ1-4
V gene: TRBV12-3/TRBV12-4
D gene: -
clone size: many

CDR3 protein: CASSGTHYGYTF
CDR3 DNA: TGTGCCAGCAGCGGGACACACTATGGCTACACCTTC
J gene: TRBJ1-2
V gene: TRBV3-1
D gene: -
clone size: many

CDR3 protein: CASSSLGGPYEQYF
CDR3 DNA: TGCGCCAGCAGCTCCCTGGGGGGCCCCTACGAGCAGTACTTC
J gene: TRBJ2-7
V gene: TRBV5-1
D gene: -
clone size: many

CDR3 protein: CASSYRQPGGETQYF
CDR3 DNA: TGTGCCAGCAGTTACCGCCAGCCGGGTGGGGAGACCCAGTACTTC
J gene: TRBJ2-5
V gene: TRBV6-2/TRBV6-3
D gene: -
clone size: -

CDR3 protein: CASSLAKTGARSGQYF
CDR3 DNA: TGCGCCAGCAGCTTGGCCAAGACAGGCGCGCGGTCGGGGCAGTACTTC
J gene: TRBJ2-7
V gene: TRBV5-1
D gene: -
clone size: many

CDR3 protein: CASSSSIVGQGANQPQHF
CDR3 DNA: TGTGCCAGCAGCTCATCTATCGTAGGACAGGGGGCGAATCAGCCCCAGCATTTT
J gene: TRBJ1-5
V gene: TRBV11-2
D gene: TRBD1
clone size: many

CDR3 protein: CASSERTGQYCNEQFF
CDR3 DNA: TGTGCCAGCAGTGAAAGAACGGGACAGTACTGCAATGAGCAGTTCTTC
J gene: TRBJ2-1
V gene: TRBV2
D gene: TRBD1
clone size: many

CDR3 protein: CATQPGSGRASYNEQFF
CDR3 DNA: TGTGCCACCCAACCTGGTAGCGGGAGGGCCTCCTACAATGAGCAGTTCTTC
J gene: TRBJ2-1
V gene: TRBV2
D gene: TRBD2
clone size: -

CDR3 protein: CSLANTIQETQYF
CDR3 DNA: TGCAGCCTTGCCAACACGATCCAAGAGACCCAGTACTTC
J gene: TRBJ2-5
V gene: TRBV29-1
D gene: -
clone size: many

CDR3 protein: CASSVDHGGTEAFF
CDR3 DNA: TGTGCCAGCAGCGTAGATCACGGTGGCACTGAAGCTTTCTTT
J gene: TRBJ1-1
V gene: TRBV9
D gene: -
clone size: many

CDR3 protein: CASSEFLWENTEAFF
CDR3 DNA: TGTGCCAGCAGTGAATTTCTTTGGGAGAACACTGAAGCTTTCTTT
J gene: TRBJ1-1
V gene: TRBV6-1
D gene: -
clone size: many

CDR3 protein: CASSNSESPGTSGGSFSYEQYF
CDR3 DNA: TGTGCCAGCAGCAACAGTGAGAGCCCCGGGACTAGCGGGGGGTCATTCTCCTACGAGCAGTACTTC
J gene: TRBJ2-7
V gene: TRBV7-6
D gene: TRBD2
clone size: many

CDR3 protein: CASSRAGMVQPQHF
CDR3 DNA: TGTGCCAGCAGCCGAGCGGGGATGGTTCAGCCCCAGCATTTT
J gene: TRBJ1-5
V gene: TRBV5-8
D gene: -
clone size: -

CDR3 protein: CASSRAGTMNEQFF
CDR3 DNA: TGTGCCAGCAGCCGCGCAGGGACTATGAATGAGCAGTTCTTC
J gene: TRBJ2-1
V gene: TRBV5-5
D gene: TRBD2
clone size: few

CDR3 protein: CASSYSRGAYSNQPQHF
CDR3 DNA: TGTGCCAGCAGTTATAGTAGAGGGGCGTATAGCAATCAGCCCCAGCATTTT
J gene: TRBJ1-5
V gene: TRBV6-9
D gene: -
clone size: many

CDR3 protein: CASSPLADTQYF
CDR3 DNA: TGTGCCAGCAGCCCCCTAGCAGATACGCAGTATTTT
J gene: TRBJ2-3
V gene: TRBV11-2
D gene: -
clone size: many

CDR3 protein: CASSLGLATEQYF
CDR3 DNA: TGTGCCAGCAGCCTTGGACTAGCAACCGAGCAGTACTTC
J gene: TRBJ2-7
V gene: TRBV11-2
D gene: TRBD2
clone size: many

CDR3 protein: CASSWDRVVGELFF
CDR3 DNA: TGTGCCAGTAGTTGGGACAGGGTGGTCGGGGAGCTGTTTTTT
J gene: TRBJ2-2
V gene: TRBV19
D gene: TRBD1
clone size: many

CDR3 protein: CASKGRGAAFF
CDR3 DNA: TGTGCCAGCAAGGGAAGAGGGGCGGCTTTCTTT
J gene: TRBJ1-1
V gene: TRBV12-3/TRBV12-4
D gene: -
clone size: many

CDR3 protein: CASSFRGLENIQYF
CDR3 DNA: TGTGCCAGCAGTTTTAGGGGATTGGAAAACATTCAGTACTTC
J gene: TRBJ2-4
V gene: TRBV27
D gene: -
clone size: many